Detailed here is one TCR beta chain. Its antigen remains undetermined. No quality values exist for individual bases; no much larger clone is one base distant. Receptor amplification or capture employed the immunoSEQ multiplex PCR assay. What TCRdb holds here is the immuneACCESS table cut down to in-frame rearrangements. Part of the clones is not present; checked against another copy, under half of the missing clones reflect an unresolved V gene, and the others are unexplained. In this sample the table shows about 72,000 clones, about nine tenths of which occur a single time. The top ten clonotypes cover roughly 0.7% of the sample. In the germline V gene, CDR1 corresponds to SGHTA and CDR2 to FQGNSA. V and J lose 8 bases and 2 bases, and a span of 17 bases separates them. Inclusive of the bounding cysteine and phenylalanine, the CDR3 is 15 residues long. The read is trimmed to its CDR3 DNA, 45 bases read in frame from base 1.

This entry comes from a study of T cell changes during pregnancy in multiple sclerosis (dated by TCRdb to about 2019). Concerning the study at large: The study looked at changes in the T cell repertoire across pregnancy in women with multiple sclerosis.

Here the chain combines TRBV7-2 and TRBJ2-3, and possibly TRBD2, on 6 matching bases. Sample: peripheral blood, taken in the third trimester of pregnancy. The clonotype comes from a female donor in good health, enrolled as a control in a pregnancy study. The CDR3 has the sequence CASRRDSLSTDTQYF. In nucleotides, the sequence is TGTGCCAGCCGCCGGGACTCCTTATCCACAGATACGCAGTATTTT. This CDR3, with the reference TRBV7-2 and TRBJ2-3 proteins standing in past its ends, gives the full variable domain GAGVSQSPSNKVTEKGKDVELRCDPISGHTALYWYRQSLGQGLEFLIYFQGNSAPDKSGLPSDRFSAERTGGSVSTLTIQRTQQEDSAVYLCASRRDSLSTDTQYFGPGTRLTVL.